This record looks at one T cell receptor beta chain sequence and its context. These data are taken from a study of T cell changes during pregnancy in multiple sclerosis. Only in-frame clones appear in the TCRdb table, and some are missing; sequencing was by immunoSEQ multiplex PCR. This table has around 99,000 clones, just under 95% appearing once. Looked up from germline, CDR1 is MGHDK and CDR2 is SYGVNS. Trimming took off 5 bases at V and 7 bases at J, with 8 bases between the two ends. This CDR3 spans 11 amino acids. This sample comprised peripheral blood, obtained in the third trimester of pregnancy. This clonotype originated in a female donor in good health, enrolled as a control in a pregnancy study. This sequence joins TRBV25-1 and TRBJ2-5; D gene uncertain. CDR3 in amino acids: CASSYSWTQYF. CDR3 DNA: TGTGCCAGCAGTTATAGCTGGACCCAGTACTTC.